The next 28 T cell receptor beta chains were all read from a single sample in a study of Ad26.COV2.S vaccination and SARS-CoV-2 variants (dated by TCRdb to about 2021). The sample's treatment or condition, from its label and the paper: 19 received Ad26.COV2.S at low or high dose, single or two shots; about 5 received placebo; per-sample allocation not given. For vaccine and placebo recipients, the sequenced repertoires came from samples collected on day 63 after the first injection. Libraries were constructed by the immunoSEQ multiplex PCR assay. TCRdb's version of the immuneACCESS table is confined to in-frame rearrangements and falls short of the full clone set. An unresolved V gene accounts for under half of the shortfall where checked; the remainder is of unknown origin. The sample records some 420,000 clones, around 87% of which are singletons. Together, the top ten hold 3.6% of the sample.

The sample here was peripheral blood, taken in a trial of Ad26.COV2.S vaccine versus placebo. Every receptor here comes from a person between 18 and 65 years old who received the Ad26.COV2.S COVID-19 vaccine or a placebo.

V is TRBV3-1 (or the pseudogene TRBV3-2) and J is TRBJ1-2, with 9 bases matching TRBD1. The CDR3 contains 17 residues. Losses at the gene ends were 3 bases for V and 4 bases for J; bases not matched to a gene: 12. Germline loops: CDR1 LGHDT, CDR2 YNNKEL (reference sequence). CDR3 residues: CASSHLPGTGSGYGYTF. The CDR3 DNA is TGTGCCAGCAGCCACCTCCCGGGGACAGGGAGCGGCTATGGCTACACCTTC.

Written as DNA, the CDR3 is TGTGCCAGCAGCCTAACAGGGGGAGGTACAGATACGCAGTATTTT. Translation gives CASSLTGGGTDTQYF. The chain has TRBV4-2 and TRBJ2-3; 8 nucleotides line up with TRBD1. This CDR3 is built from 15 residues. J was trimmed by 3 bases and V by 4 bases; bases with no gene match: 6. Germline CDR1 and CDR2: LGHNA and YNFKEQ.

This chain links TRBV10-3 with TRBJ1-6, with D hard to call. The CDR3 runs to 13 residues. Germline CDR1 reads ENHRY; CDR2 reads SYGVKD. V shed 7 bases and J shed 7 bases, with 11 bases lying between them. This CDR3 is CAITASVNSPLHF. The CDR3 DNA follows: TGTGCCATCACAGCGTCTGTGAATTCACCCCTCCACTTT.

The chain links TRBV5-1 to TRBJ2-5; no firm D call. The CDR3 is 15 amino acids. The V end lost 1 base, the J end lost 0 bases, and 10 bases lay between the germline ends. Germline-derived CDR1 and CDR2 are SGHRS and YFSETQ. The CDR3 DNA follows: TGCGCCAGCAGCTTGTTTATAGGGAACCAAGAGACCCAGTACTTC. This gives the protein CASSLFIGNQETQYF.

The DNA of the CDR3 is TGTGCCAGCAGAGGTAGAAGTCGCATTCAGTACTTC. Its protein product is CASRGRSRIQYF. The chain has TRBV6-5 and TRBJ2-4; no clear D. CDR3 length: 12 residues. The V end lost 6 bases, the J end lost 9 bases, and 12 bases lay between the germline ends. The germline V gene encodes CDR1 MNHEY and CDR2 SVGAGI.

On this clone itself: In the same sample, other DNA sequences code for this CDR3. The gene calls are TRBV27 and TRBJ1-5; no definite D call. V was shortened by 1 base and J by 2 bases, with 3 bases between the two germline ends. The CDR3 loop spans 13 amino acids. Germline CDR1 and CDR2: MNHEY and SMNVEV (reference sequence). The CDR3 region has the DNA TGTGCCAGCAGTTTATTGGGCAATCAGCCCCAGCATTTT. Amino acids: CASSLLGNQPQHF.

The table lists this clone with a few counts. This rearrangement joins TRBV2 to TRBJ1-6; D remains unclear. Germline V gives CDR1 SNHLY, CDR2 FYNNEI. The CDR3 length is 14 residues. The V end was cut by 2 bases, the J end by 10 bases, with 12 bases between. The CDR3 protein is CASSEWGLRSPLHF. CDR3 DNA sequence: TGTGCCAGCAGTGAATGGGGTTTACGGTCACCCCTCCACTTT.

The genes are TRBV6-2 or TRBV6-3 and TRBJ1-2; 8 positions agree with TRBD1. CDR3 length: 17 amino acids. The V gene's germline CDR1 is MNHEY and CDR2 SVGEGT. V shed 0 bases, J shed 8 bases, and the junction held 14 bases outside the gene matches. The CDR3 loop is CASSYSVGFPGQDGYTF. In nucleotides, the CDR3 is TGTGCCAGCAGTTACTCGGTTGGTTTCCCGGGACAGGACGGCTACACCTTC.

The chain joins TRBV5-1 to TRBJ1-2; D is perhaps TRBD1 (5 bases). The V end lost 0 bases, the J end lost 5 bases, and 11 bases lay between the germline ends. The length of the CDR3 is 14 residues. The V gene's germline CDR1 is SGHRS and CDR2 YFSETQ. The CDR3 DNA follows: TGCGCCAGCAGCTTGGCAGGGTTAGGGTATGGCTACACCTTC. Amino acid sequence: CASSLAGLGYGYTF.

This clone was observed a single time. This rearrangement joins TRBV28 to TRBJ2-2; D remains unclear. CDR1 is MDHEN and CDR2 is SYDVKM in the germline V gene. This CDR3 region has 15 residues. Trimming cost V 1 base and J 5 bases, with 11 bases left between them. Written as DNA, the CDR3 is TGTGCCAGCAGTTTATCGGGTACAGCGACCGGGGAGCTGTTTTTT. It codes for CASSLSGTATGELFF.

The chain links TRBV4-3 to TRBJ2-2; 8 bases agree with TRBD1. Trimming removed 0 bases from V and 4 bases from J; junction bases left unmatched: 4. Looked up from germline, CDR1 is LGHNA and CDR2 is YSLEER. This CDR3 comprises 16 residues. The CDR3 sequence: CASSQDRGLVTGELFF. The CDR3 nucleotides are TGCGCCAGCAGCCAAGACAGGGGGCTGGTCACCGGGGAGCTGTTTTTT.

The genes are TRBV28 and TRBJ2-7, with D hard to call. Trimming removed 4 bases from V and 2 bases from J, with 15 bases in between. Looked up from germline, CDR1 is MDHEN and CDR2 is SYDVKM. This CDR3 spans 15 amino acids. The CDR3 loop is CASSYPPMATYEQYF. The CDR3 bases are TGTGCCAGCAGTTACCCCCCGATGGCTACCTACGAGCAGTACTTC.

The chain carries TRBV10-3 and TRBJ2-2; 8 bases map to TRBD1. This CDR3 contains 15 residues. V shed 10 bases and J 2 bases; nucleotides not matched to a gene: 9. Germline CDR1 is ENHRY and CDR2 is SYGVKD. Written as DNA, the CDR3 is TGTGCCACGAGAGACAGGGGATTAAACACCGGGGAGCTGTTTTTT. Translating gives CATRDRGLNTGELFF.

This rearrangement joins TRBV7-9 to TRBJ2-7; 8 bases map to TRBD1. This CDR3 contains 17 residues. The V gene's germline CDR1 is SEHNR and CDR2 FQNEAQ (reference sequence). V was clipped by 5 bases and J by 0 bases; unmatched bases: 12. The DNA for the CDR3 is TGTGCCAGCAGCCACTACCCAGGGGGCGACCACTCCTACGAGCAGTACTTC. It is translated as CASSHYPGGDHSYEQYF.

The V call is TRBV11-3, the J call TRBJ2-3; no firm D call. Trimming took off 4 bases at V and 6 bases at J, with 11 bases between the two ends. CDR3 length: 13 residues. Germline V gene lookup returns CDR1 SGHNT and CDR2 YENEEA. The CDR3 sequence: CASSSPARDTQYF. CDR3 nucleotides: TGTGCCAGCAGCTCACCCGCCCGCGATACGCAGTATTTT.

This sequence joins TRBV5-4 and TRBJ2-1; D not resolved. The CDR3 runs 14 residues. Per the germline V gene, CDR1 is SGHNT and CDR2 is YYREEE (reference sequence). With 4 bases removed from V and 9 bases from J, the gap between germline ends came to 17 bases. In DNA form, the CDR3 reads TGTGCCAGCAGCCCCCAGCCGCGAAGCGTTGAGCAGTTCTTC. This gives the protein CASSPQPRSVEQFF.

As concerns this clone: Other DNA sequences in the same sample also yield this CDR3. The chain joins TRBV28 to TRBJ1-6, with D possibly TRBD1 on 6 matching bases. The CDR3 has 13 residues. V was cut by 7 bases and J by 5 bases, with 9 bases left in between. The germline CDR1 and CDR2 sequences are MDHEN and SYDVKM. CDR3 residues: CASNRVDNSPLHF. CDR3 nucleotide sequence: TGTGCCAGCAACAGGGTAGATAATTCACCCCTCCACTTT.

The CDR3 is CASSRTANRHNEQFF. The CDR3 DNA follows: TGTGCCAGCAGCCGGACGGCTAACAGGCACAATGAGCAGTTCTTC. The V gene is TRBV7-3, the J gene TRBJ2-1, with a possible D match to TRBD1 (5 bases). V was pared by 5 bases and J by 5 bases, with 16 bases between. The CDR3 loop spans 15 amino acids. Germline CDR1 and CDR2: SGHTA and FQGTGA.

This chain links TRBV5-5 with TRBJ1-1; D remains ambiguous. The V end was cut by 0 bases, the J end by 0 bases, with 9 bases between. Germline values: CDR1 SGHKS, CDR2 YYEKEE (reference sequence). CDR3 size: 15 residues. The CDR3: CASSLEPNMNTEAFF. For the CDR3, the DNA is TGTGCCAGCAGCTTGGAACCTAACATGAACACTGAAGCTTTCTTT.

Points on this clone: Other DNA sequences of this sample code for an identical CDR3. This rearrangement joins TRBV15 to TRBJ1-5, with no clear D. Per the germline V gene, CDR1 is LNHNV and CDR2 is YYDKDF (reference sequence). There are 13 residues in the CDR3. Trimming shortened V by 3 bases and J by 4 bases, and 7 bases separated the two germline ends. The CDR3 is CATSRDRNQPQHF. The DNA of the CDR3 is TGTGCCACCAGCAGGGACCGAAATCAGCCCCAGCATTTT.

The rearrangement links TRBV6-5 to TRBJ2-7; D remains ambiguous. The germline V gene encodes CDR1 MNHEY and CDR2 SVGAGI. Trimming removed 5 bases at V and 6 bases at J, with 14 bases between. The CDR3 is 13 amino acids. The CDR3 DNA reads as TGTGCCAGCAGTCCTACGGACCGTTCCGAGCAGTACTTC. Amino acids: CASSPTDRSEQYF.

The CDR3 nucleotides read TGTGCCAGTAGTACCTTAACAGATACGCAGTATTTT. It yields the protein CASSTLTDTQYF. This chain joins TRBV19 and TRBJ2-3; D remains ambiguous. The CDR3 sequence is 12 residues long. Deletions cut 4 bases from V and 3 bases from J, with 5 bases between. CDR1 is LNHDA, CDR2 SQIVND, per germline (reference sequence).

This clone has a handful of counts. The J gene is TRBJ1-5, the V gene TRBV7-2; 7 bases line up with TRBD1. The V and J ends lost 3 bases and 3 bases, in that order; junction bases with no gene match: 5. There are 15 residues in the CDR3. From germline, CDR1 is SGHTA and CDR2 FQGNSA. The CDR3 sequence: CASSFLGTANQPQHF. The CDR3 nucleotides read TGTGCCAGCAGCTTTTTAGGGACAGCCAATCAGCCCCAGCATTTT.

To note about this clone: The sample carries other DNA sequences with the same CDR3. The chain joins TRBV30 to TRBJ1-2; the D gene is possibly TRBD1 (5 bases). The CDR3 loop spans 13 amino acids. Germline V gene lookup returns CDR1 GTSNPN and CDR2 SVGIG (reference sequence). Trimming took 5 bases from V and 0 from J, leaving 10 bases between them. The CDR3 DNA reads TGTGCCTGGGCCCGGGGGGCTAACTATGGCTACACCTTC. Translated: CAWARGANYGYTF.

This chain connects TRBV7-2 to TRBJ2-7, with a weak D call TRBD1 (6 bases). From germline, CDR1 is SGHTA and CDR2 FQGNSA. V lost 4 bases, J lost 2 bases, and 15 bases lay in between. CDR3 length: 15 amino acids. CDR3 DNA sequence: TGTGCCAGCAGCTCGGACCGCAGGGGCACCTACGAGCAGTACTTC. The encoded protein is CASSSDRRGTYEQYF.

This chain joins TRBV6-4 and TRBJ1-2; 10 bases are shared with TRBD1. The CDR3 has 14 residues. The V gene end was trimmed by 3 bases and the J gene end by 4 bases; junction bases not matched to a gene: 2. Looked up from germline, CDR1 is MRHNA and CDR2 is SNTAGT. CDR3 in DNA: TGTGCCAGCAGTGAGGGGACAGGGGCCTATGGCTACACCTTC. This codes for CASSEGTGAYGYTF.

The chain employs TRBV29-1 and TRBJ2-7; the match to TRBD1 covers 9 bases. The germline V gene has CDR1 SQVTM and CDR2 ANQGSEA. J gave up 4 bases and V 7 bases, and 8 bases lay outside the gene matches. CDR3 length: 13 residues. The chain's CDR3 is CSAGTGYSYEQYF. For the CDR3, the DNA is TGCAGCGCCGGGACAGGGTATTCTTACGAGCAGTACTTC.

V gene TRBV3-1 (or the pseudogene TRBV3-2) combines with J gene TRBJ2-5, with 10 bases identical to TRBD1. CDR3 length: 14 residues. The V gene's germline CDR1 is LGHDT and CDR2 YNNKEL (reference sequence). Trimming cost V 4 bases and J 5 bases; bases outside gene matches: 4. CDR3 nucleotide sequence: TGTGCCAGCAGCCCCTGGACAGGGGGGGAGACCCAGTACTTC. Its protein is CASSPWTGGETQYF.